This T cell receptor beta chain was observed in a study of blood T cells in healthy people across ages (dated by TCRdb to between 2015 and 2017). A note on the overall study: In model experiments, roughly one uniquely barcoded TCR beta cDNA molecule per two T cells was captured by template switching. Age-related changes in TCR beta repertoire diversity were measured in the study by deep sequencing normalized with unique cDNA molecular identifiers. The donors were divided into four age groups: young (average approximately 17 years), middle-aged (approximately 39), aged (about 61) and long-lived (nearly 85). Donors of different ages were randomly distributed across sequencing lanes to avoid experimental bias. Two additional independent replicas of 1 million unique cDNA reads from the same blood draw were analyzed for two donors (one aged 18 to 29 and one aged 80 or older).

Library construction relied on 5' RACE. Reads for this sample came from an Illumina HiSeq 2500. A second PCR of roughly 7 to 12 cycles was run with a J-beta primer mix and a sample-barcoded 5' primer. Each TCR beta cDNA molecule received a unique molecular identifier from a template-switch 5' adaptor carrying 12 random nucleotides. At least 2.5 million CDR3-containing paired-end reads were obtained from each sample. All of the RNA was converted into first-strand cDNA using the Mint cDNA synthesis kit, with a TRBC-specific oligonucleotide serving as the primer. Following uracil-DNA glycosylase treatment, a first 18-cycle PCR with universal primers M1SS and BC2_uni_R was performed on all cDNA. The authors' analysis ran thus. For normalization, 1 million high-quality reads were randomly selected from each sample, with every read carrying a distinct molecular identifier. Reads with shared molecular identifiers were discarded instead of being binned into consensus sequences. MiTCR, run with a Q25 quality threshold and the strictest error-elimination algorithm, handled CDR3 identification, clonotype clustering and error correction. A nonparametric unseen species model with Euler transformation was used to estimate a lower bound on total TCR beta diversity. TCRdb reprocessing: public reads trimmed at Q25 with fastp, clones called with MiXCR, in-frame beta chains kept. Each record represents a unique CDR3 protein, reported with the most common genes and DNA among its rows. The V and J calls reflect TCRdb's pipeline rather than the authors' work. This sample has over 1,300,000 distinct CDR3 sequences in its table, and almost 60% of those were observed once. Of the sample, 6.5% to 8.5% falls within the top ten clones.

The 39 donors, aged 6 to 90 years, were systemically healthy Caucasian individuals from Russia. Around 10 milliliters of peripheral blood were drawn from each donor into EDTA-treated Vacutainer tubes. PBMCs were isolated by Ficoll-Paque density-gradient centrifugation, with at least 7 million obtained per sample. Trizol reagent was used to extract total RNA from PBMCs, with at least 5.5 micrograms per sample. For every donor, flow cytometry on a PBMC aliquot measured the percentage of naive CD45RAhigh/CD27high T cells. The table lists this clonotype with a count of one. The antigen this receptor binds is unknown. Per-base quality was not reported, and no clone a single base away is much larger than it. From the cysteine through the phenylalanine, the CDR3 covers 14 amino acids. This entry keeps only the CDR3 DNA: 42 bases, framed from base 1. CDR1 MNHEY and CDR2 SVGEGT were looked up in the germline V gene.

Here is what the overall study found, with its caveats: Because donor CMV infection status was unknown, age-related changes in expanded clonotypes were potentially confounded. Compared with the aged group, the long-lived group had more naive CD4+ T cells, fewer expanded clones and increased TCR diversity, suggesting age selection. A strong correlation was found between observed TCR beta diversity and the percentage of naive T cells measured by flow cytometry. Total diversity estimates from one million sequenced T cells were considered lower bounds and underestimates. Observed TCR beta diversity per million T cells fell roughly linearly with age, and a significant reduction was already apparent by age roughly 40. Conclusive comparison of naive and antigen-experienced compartments was prevented by the profiling of bulk unsorted PBMCs.

Material: blood. The chain employs TRBV6-2 or TRBV6-3 and TRBJ2-5; a stretch of 8 junction bases matches TRBD2. Gene TRBJ2-7 matches the end of the DNA better, so the J call may be wrong. This sequence originates from a man younger than 30 in good health. The bases read TGTGCCAGCAAGAGAAGCGGGAGTAACGACGAGCAGTACTTC. Its protein is CASKRSGSNDEQYF.